Described below is a single TCR beta chain sequence and its context. V dropped 1 base and J dropped 3 bases, with 23 bases sitting between them. This CDR3 is 19 amino acids long. Germline assignment: CDR1 MDHEN and CDR2 SYDVKM. Sequencing was performed with immunoSEQ multiplex PCR; in TCRdb, only in-frame clones are kept and a portion is missing. The sample has more than 300,000 clones; roughly 94% are singletons. This entry comes from a study of shared T cell receptors in the human thymus. The rearrangement links TRBV28 to TRBJ2-3; the D gene is possibly TRBD1 (6 bases). The sequenced sample consisted of thymocytes. The TCR comes from a human donor. CDR3 DNA: TGTGCCAGCAGTTTATTGCTTTCGACAGGCCCGAGTGCTACAGATACGCAGTATTTT. Protein product: CASSLLLSTGPSATDTQYF.